The clone carrying this T cell receptor (beta chain) has a handful of counts. Its target is not known. The germline V gene has CDR1 SGHVS and CDR2 FQNEAQ. Losses at the gene ends were 5 bases for V and 1 base for J; bases not matched to a gene: 17. CDR3 length equals 19 residues. The PCR had 60 Vbeta and 13 Jbeta primers. Libraries were prepared by immunoSEQ multiplex PCR; TCRdb keeps only in-frame clonotypes and omits some of them. This table holds roughly 190,000 clones, over 70% found once. This sample stems from a study of cytomegalovirus exposure and HLA in healthy donors. The study, taken as a whole, reports: What TCR beta sequences reportedly achieved was accurate prediction of HLA-A and HLA-B alleles in most subjects. For presence/absence analyses, sequencing depth was assumed to be roughly uniform across donors.

Material: PBMCs. The chain links TRBV7-8 to TRBJ1-5, with TRBD1 matching over 7 bases. This TCR was recovered from a man between 40 and 49 years old in good health and CMV-seropositive. DNA for the CDR3: TGTGCCAGCAGCCTTGGTGCCTTACAGGGGTGGGGGAGCAATCAGCCCCAGCATTTT. It codes for CASSLGALQGWGSNQPQHF. Drawing the rest from reference TRBV7-8 and TRBJ1-5, the complete variable domain is GAGVSQSPRYKVAKRGQDVALRCDPISGHVSLFWYQQALGQGPEFLTYFQNEAQLDKSGLPSDRFFAERPEGSVSTLKIQRTQQEDSAVYLCASSLGALQGWGSNQPQHFGDGTRLSIL.